This T cell receptor (beta chain) stems from a study of CD8 T cells in ankylosing spondylitis. Findings of the study overall: Matched ankylosing spondylitis synovial fluid reportedly showed significant enrichment of disease-linked clones. Made up of roughly 8 highly homologous variants, a TCR beta motif appeared characteristic of ankylosing spondylitis blood.

A remark on this clonotype: Its antigen is still unknown.

TCRdb analysed the 5' RACE reads with MiXCR anew, one entry per CDR3 protein. The table includes 310,000 or so distinct CDR3 sequences, 20% detected once. Deletions cut 5 bases from V and 2 bases from J, with 19 bases between. Germline V gene data show CDR1 as SGHVS and CDR2 as FQNEAQ. The CDR3 consists of 16 residues. This TCR derives from a male donor with ankylosing spondylitis or in good health (not recorded which). Sequencing was performed on blood, either unsorted or a sorted T cell fraction (not recorded which). The chain couples TRBV7-8 to TRBJ2-7; possibly TRBD2 for D (5 bases). For the CDR3, the DNA is TGTGCCAGCAGCCCCAAACCCGGGATCTTTGCCTACGAGCAGTACGTC. The encoded protein is CASSPKPGIFAYEQYV.